The subject of this entry is one T cell receptor (beta chain). Treatment specified: roughly 18 received Ad26.COV2.S at low or high dose, single or two shots; 5 received placebo; per-sample allocation not given. Collection of the samples took place on day 63 after the first injection of vaccine or placebo. The administered vaccine (an Ad26 vector) expressed Wuhan-strain SARS-CoV-2 spike. CDR1 SGHRS and CDR2 YFSETQ come from the germline V gene. The CDR3 runs to 15 residues. The junction had 6 bases not matched to a gene; V was cut back by 4 bases and J by 6 bases. This sample stems from a study of Ad26.COV2.S vaccination and SARS-CoV-2 variants. Study-level information: Donor got 5x10^10 or 1x10^11 viral particles of Ad26.COV2.S.

Using immunoSEQ multiplex PCR, the repertoire was profiled, and TCRdb retains in-frame clones only, with some absent. The sample shows about 440,000 clones, about 90% of them seen only once. Sequenced here: peripheral blood, sampled in a trial of Ad26.COV2.S vaccine versus placebo. The TCR originated in a person between 18 and 65 years old who received the Ad26.COV2.S COVID-19 vaccine or a placebo. The chain couples TRBV5-1 to TRBJ2-3; TRBD2 matches 12 bases. This CDR3 is CASSLTSGSFDTQYF. The CDR3 DNA reads as TGCGCCAGCAGCCTGACTAGCGGGAGTTTCGATACGCAGTATTTT.